The clone carrying this T cell receptor (beta chain) appeared a few times. Trimming took 9 bases from V and 4 from J, leaving 18 bases between them. Germline CDR1 and CDR2: LNHDA and SQIVND (reference sequence). The CDR3 is 14 residues long. These data originate in a study of T-cell reconstitution after alpha-beta-depleted transplantation in children. This sample's TCRbeta library carried unique molecular identifier barcodes. TCRdb fed the PCR reads into MiXCR, producing one record per CDR3 protein. The sample contains approximately 400,000 distinct CDR3 sequences, 11% of which appear only once. This clonotype was obtained from a human donor who donated a stem cell graft to a child with acute myeloid leukemia. Sequencing used PBMCs from the stem cell graft donor, obtained from the stem cell graft. The V gene is TRBV19, the J gene TRBJ2-5, with D unresolved. As DNA, the CDR3 is TGTGCCAGCACAAAAGGGCCTTCCACAGAGACCCAGTACTTC. Translating it yields CASTKGPSTETQYF.